These T cell receptor beta chains were read from a single sample in a study of T cell changes during pregnancy in multiple sclerosis. The assay was immunoSEQ multiplex PCR, and TCRdb's table has in-frame clones only and misses some. The data contain about 110,000 clones, roughly 90% of them seen just once; the ten biggest clones take up about 3.2%. This specimen consisted of peripheral blood, obtained after pregnancy. Receptors were obtained from a female donor with multiple sclerosis, enrolled in a pregnancy study. The CDR3 runs from the conserved cysteine through the conserved F or W. The D gene is left open where the match is weak. Clone sizes are given selectively: once, few, many, or a class where the clone is expanded.

clone size	D gene	CDR3 length	V gene	J gene	CDR3 DNA	CDR3 protein
NA	NA	13	TRBV10-3	TRBJ1-2	TGTGCCATCAGTGAGTCCACTAGGGTAGGCTACACCTTC	CAISESTRVGYTF
NA	TRBD1	18	TRBV11-3	TRBJ2-2	TGTGCCAGCAGCTCCAACCAACAGGGGAGTCTCCCTTCCGGGGAGCTGTTTTTT	CASSSNQQGSLPSGELFF
NA	NA	13	TRBV28	TRBJ1-3	TGTGCCAGCACCATCAACCAGGGAAACACCATATATTTT	CASTINQGNTIYF
NA	TRBD1	14	TRBV4-2	TRBJ1-1	TGTGCCAGCAGCCAAGAGGGGACAGGCGTTGAAGCTTTCTTT	CASSQEGTGVEAFF
NA	NA	16	TRBV2	TRBJ1-1	TGTGCCAGCAGTGTTTTTCGGCAGGCCGCGAACACTGAAGCTTTCTTT	CASSVFRQAANTEAFF
NA	NA	13	TRBV6-6	TRBJ1-2	TGTGCCAGCAGTTACTCCCGTCAGGGCGGCTACACCTTC	CASSYSRQGGYTF
NA	NA	13	TRBV7-7	TRBJ2-7	TGTGCTAGCAGCTTAAAGGCAGGATCCGAGCAGTACTTC	CASSLKAGSEQYF
NA	NA	15	TRBV19	TRBJ1-2	TGTGCCAGTAGCAATCCGGGACACACAAACTATGGCTACACCTTC	CASSNPGHTNYGYTF
NA	NA	15	TRBV19	TRBJ2-7	TGTGCCAGTAGTATGCAGGCCAGGGTGGTTCACGAGCAGTACTTC	CASSMQARVVHEQYF
NA	TRBD1	13	TRBV6-6	TRBJ2-7	TGTGCCGGCAATAGGACAGGGGATGACGAGCAGTACTTC	CAGNRTGDDEQYF
NA	TRBD2	21	TRBV4-1	TRBJ2-4	TGCGCCAGCAGCCAAGCCTGGGCAGGGACTAGCGGGGGTGTAGCCAAAAACATTCAGTACTTC	CASSQAWAGTSGGVAKNIQYF
NA	TRBD1	12	TRBV7-3	TRBJ2-1	TGTGCCAGCAGCTTGACAGGGTATGAGCAGTTCTTC	CASSLTGYEQFF
NA	TRBD1	17	TRBV4-2	TRBJ1-4	TGTGCCAGCAGCCAAGAGGGCAGGGGGAGGCCTAATGAAAAACTGTTTTTT	CASSQEGRGRPNEKLFF
NA	NA	18	TRBV12-5	TRBJ1-1	TGTGCTAGTGGTTTGGTACCCCCACGGACAGCTATGAACACTGAAGCTTTCTTT	CASGLVPPRTAMNTEAFF
once	NA	12	TRBV9	TRBJ2-2	TGTGCCAGCAGCGAAGGGGCCGGGGAGCTGTTTTTT	CASSEGAGELFF
few	NA	13	TRBV18	TRBJ1-1	TGTGCCAGCTCACCAGGGCTGAACACTGAAGCTTTCTTT	CASSPGLNTEAFF
NA	NA	16	TRBV27	TRBJ1-1	TGTGCCAGCAGTTTATCGCAACCGGGTCCGTCTTCTGAAGCTTTCTTT	CASSLSQPGPSSEAFF
NA	NA	16	TRBV6-5	TRBJ1-6	TGTGCCAGCAGTTATTCAGGGCTACCCGCCCCGTCACCCCTCCACTTT	CASSYSGLPAPSPLHF
few	NA	12	TRBV7-9	TRBJ2-1	TGTGCCAGCAGCTTTCAGGGAAGCGAGCAGTTCTTC	CASSFQGSEQFF
NA	NA	16	TRBV5-6	TRBJ2-7	TGTGCCAGCAGCTTGGACAGATTCTCAAGCTCCTACGAGCAGTACTTC	CASSLDRFSSSYEQYF
once	NA	15	TRBV19	TRBJ1-5	TGTGCCAGTAGTGGACAATCAGTTAGCAATCAGCCCCAGCATTTT	CASSGQSVSNQPQHF
NA	TRBD1	14	TRBV10-2	TRBJ1-5	TGCGCCAGCAGCATGACAGGGATGAATCAGCCCCAGCATTTT	CASSMTGMNQPQHF
once	TRBD1	16	TRBV2	TRBJ1-6	TGTGCCAGCGGACAGGGTACTAGCTCCTATAATTCACCCCTCCACTTT	CASGQGTSSYNSPLHF
NA	NA	14	TRBV29-1	TRBJ2-5	TGCAGCGTTGATGTAGTCCGTGGTCAGGGGACCCAGTACTTC	CSVDVVRGQGTQYF
NA	TRBD1	16	TRBV7-6	TRBJ2-1	TGTGCCAGCAGCTTAACCCCCGGGACAGGGGGCGATGAGCAGTTCTTC	CASSLTPGTGGDEQFF
once	NA	13	TRBV7-6	TRBJ2-1	TGTGCCAGCAGCCTACACAGGGTCAATGAGCAGTTCTTC	CASSLHRVNEQFF
NA	NA	14	TRBV5-1	TRBJ2-1	TGCGCCAGCAGCTTGAGTGAACAGAACAATGAGCAGTTCTTC	CASSLSEQNNEQFF
NA	NA	14	TRBV7-6	TRBJ2-1	TGTGCCAGCACCCTCGGCGGTGATCGCAATGAGCAGTTCTTC	CASTLGGDRNEQFF
NA	TRBD2	14	TRBV27	TRBJ2-1	TGTGCCAGCAGTTTAAGTTTGTCCGGGGGGGCCCAATTCTTC	CASSLSLSGGAQFF
NA	NA	15	TRBV11-3	TRBJ2-2	TGTGCCAGCAGCCCCCGACAGACGAACACCGGGGAGCTGTTTTTT	CASSPRQTNTGELFF
NA	NA	15	TRBV27	TRBJ2-6	TGTGCCAGCAGTTCGCGGGGCTCTGGGGCCAACGTCCTGACTTTC	CASSSRGSGANVLTF